These 25 T cell receptor beta chains share one sample of origin, sequenced in a study of cytomegalovirus exposure and HLA in healthy donors. 60 Vbeta and 13 Jbeta primers were used in PCR. Method: immunoSEQ multiplex PCR; TCRdb's copy keeps in-frame clones and lacks some. Among roughly 190,000 clones listed, 81% were seen once. The specimen was PBMCs. The source of these receptors is a man aged 50 to 59 in good health and CMV-seronegative.

The chain has TRBV10-3 and TRBJ2-1; the D gene is possibly TRBD1 (5 bases). The CDR3 runs to 14 residues. Per the germline V gene, CDR1 is ENHRY and CDR2 is SYGVKD. Trimming removed 7 bases at V and 1 base at J, with 11 bases between. CDR3 protein: CAITAGPSYNEQFF. CDR3 coding DNA: TGTGCCATCACCGCAGGGCCTTCCTACAATGAGCAGTTCTTC.

V usage is TRBV7-9 and J usage is TRBJ1-1; D is undetermined. Looked up from germline, CDR1 is SEHNR and CDR2 is FQNEAQ (reference sequence). V dropped 5 bases and J dropped 3 bases, with 7 bases sitting between them. The CDR3 runs to 12 residues. The CDR3 DNA reads TGTGCCAGCAGCCCTCCGGACACTGAAGCTTTCTTT. Encoded protein: CASSPPDTEAFF.

The V gene is TRBV29-1, the J gene TRBJ2-3, with 8 bases aligning to TRBD2. Germline V CDR1 and CDR2: SQVTM, ANQGSEA. The CDR3 runs to 14 residues. The junction had 5 bases not matched to a gene; V was cut back by 4 bases and J by 2 bases. DNA for the CDR3: TGCAGCGTTGTCGGCGGGGGGATCACAGATACGCAGTATTTT. Protein: CSVVGGGITDTQYF.

This chain links TRBV7-8 with TRBJ2-7; TRBD2 matches 8 bases. With 5 bases clipped from V and 1 base from J, the junction kept 4 bases outside the gene matches. The length of the CDR3 is 14 residues. The germline CDR1 and CDR2 sequences are SGHVS and FQNEAQ. In DNA form, the CDR3 reads TGTGCCAGCAGCCCGGGAGGGGGGTCCTACGAGCAGTACTTC. Translation gives CASSPGGGSYEQYF.

The table lists this clone with a count of one. The chain is built from TRBV28 and TRBJ1-2; no reliable D call. Germline V gene lookup returns CDR1 MDHEN and CDR2 SYDVKM. V was trimmed by 4 bases and J by 5 bases, leaving 5 bases between them. CDR3 size: 11 residues. The CDR3 DNA reads TGTGCCAGCAGTTCCAGATATGGCTACACCTTC. Protein sequence: CASSSRYGYTF.

There are a few counts of this clone. This CDR3 is CASSVSGGGEQYF. The CDR3 region has the DNA TGTGCCAGCAGCGTTAGCGGGGGGGGCGAGCAGTACTTC. The V and J genes are TRBV7-2 and TRBJ2-7; TRBD2 aligns across 11 bases. The J segment lost 6 bases and the V segment lost 5 bases, leaving 3 bases of the junction unmatched. This CDR3 contains 13 residues. The germline V gene has CDR1 SGHTA and CDR2 FQGNSA.

The chain carries TRBV4-2 and TRBJ1-5; TRBD1 agrees at 7 bases. The V and J ends lost 1 base and 3 bases, in that order; junction bases with no gene match: 3. CDR3 length equals 15 residues. Germline V gene sequence: CDR1 LGHNA, CDR2 YNFKEQ. This CDR3 is CASSQGQGPNQPQHF. The CDR3, as DNA: TGTGCCAGCAGCCAAGGACAGGGACCCAATCAGCCCCAGCATTTT.

The chain recombines TRBV6-5 with TRBJ2-7, with no clear D. V was clipped by 0 bases and J by 1 base, with 10 bases between them. This CDR3 comprises 15 residues. The germline gives CDR1 MNHEY, CDR2 SVGAGI. CDR3 sequence: CASSYSAGISYEQYF. The CDR3 nucleotides read TGTGCCAGCAGTTACTCGGCAGGTATTTCCTACGAGCAGTACTTC.

Only a few counts were recorded for this clone. The chain links TRBV4-1 to TRBJ2-3; possibly TRBD1 for D (6 bases). V lost 1 base and J 0 bases, leaving 14 bases between the germline ends. From germline, CDR1 is MGHRA and CDR2 YSYEKL. This CDR3 has 17 residues. The CDR3 nucleotides read TGCGCCAGCAGCCAAGGCTGGGACACGGCTAGCACAGATACGCAGTATTTT. It encodes CASSQGWDTASTDTQYF.

This clone came up once. CDR3 nucleotide sequence: TGTGCCAGCAGCTTACCAGGACAGGGCCGACTTTCCTATAATTCACCCCTCCACTTT. Protein product: CASSLPGQGRLSYNSPLHF. This chain connects TRBV7-9 to TRBJ1-6; TRBD1 aligns across 8 bases. Per germline, CDR1 SEHNR and CDR2 FQNEAQ (reference sequence). Trimming removed 2 bases from V and 1 base from J; junction bases left unmatched: 10. There are 19 residues in the CDR3.

This clone was observed a few times. Here the CDR3 reads CASSEISYEQYF. DNA for the CDR3: TGTGCCAGCAGTGAAATATCCTACGAGCAGTACTTC. This chain links TRBV6-1 with TRBJ2-5; D call uncertain. The J call may not be correct, given that the DNA end is closer to TRBJ2-7. The germline gives CDR1 MNHNS, CDR2 SASEGT. The CDR3 runs to 12 residues.

The rearrangement joins TRBV18 to TRBJ2-3; D possibly corresponds to TRBD2 (6 bases). Germline assignment: CDR1 KGHSH and CDR2 LQKENI. The V gene lost 6 bases and the J gene lost 2 bases, with 9 bases spanning the gap. The CDR3 runs to 13 residues. The CDR3 loop is CASSRTTTDTQYF. DNA for the CDR3: TGTGCCAGCTCCAGGACTACCACAGATACGCAGTATTTT.

This clone came up a few times. This chain uses TRBV4-3 with TRBJ1-2, with D uncertain. Per germline, CDR1 LGHNA and CDR2 YSLEER. V was cut by 8 bases and J by 0 bases, with 16 bases left in between. The CDR3 has 15 residues. CDR3 DNA sequence: TGCGCCAGCGCCTTGTCCGACGGAGCTAACTATGGCTACACCTTC. Its translation: CASALSDGANYGYTF.

The chain is built from TRBV23-1 and TRBJ2-2; the match to TRBD1 covers 10 bases. TRBV23-1 is flagged as an ORF with uncertain function. Trimming cost V 5 bases and J 4 bases; bases outside gene matches: 4. The length of the CDR3 is 15 residues. The CDR3 coding sequence is TGCGCCAGCAGTGGACAGGGGGAAACCACCGGGGAGCTGTTTTTT. Protein: CASSGQGETTGELFF.

The V and J genes are TRBV2 and TRBJ1-5; D is perhaps TRBD1 (6 bases). This CDR3 contains 17 residues. CDR1 and CDR2 from the germline V gene are SNHLY and FYNNEI. V gave up 1 base and J gave up 5 bases, with 18 bases separating them. The CDR3 nucleotides read TGTGCCAGCAGTGAAGGGAGCGGGGGCGCTTGGTATCAGCCCCAGCATTTT. Translation: CASSEGSGGAWYQPQHF.

The chain couples TRBV6-1 to TRBJ1-6, with 7 bases identical to TRBD1. The ends lost 7 bases at V and 6 bases at J; junction bases unmatched: 3. CDR3 length: 13 amino acids. Germline loops: CDR1 MNHNS, CDR2 SASEGT. The CDR3 DNA reads as TGTGCCAGCATTCGGGACAGTAATTCACCCCTCCACTTT. It yields the protein CASIRDSNSPLHF.

This clone was observed a handful of times. V and J are TRBV5-6 and TRBJ2-5, with D maybe TRBD2 (5 bases). The V gene lost 3 bases and the J gene lost 0 bases, with 12 bases spanning the gap. Germline loops: CDR1 SGHDT, CDR2 YYEEEE. The CDR3 has 15 residues. The CDR3: CASSWGSGYQETQYF. The DNA for the CDR3 is TGTGCCAGCAGCTGGGGTTCGGGGTACCAAGAGACCCAGTACTTC.

The rearrangement links TRBV7-2 to TRBJ1-5; 7 bases map to TRBD1. CDR3 length equals 15 residues. J was trimmed by 4 bases and V by 1 base; bases with no gene match: 4. Per germline, CDR1 SGHTA and CDR2 FQGNSA. As DNA, the CDR3 is TGTGCCAGCAGCTTAGAGGAGGGGGCAAATCAGCCCCAGCATTTT. It translates to CASSLEEGANQPQHF.

V usage is TRBV27 and J usage is TRBJ1-5; 8 bases are a match to TRBD1. Trimming cost V 6 bases and J 4 bases; bases outside gene matches: 5. This CDR3 spans 14 amino acids. Germline CDR1 MNHEY, CDR2 SMNVEV (reference sequence). The CDR3 DNA reads TGTGCCAGCAGCTGGACAGGGAGGAATCAGCCCCAGCATTTT. Translated: CASSWTGRNQPQHF.

The J gene is TRBJ1-1, the V gene TRBV4-1; 8 bases map to TRBD1. CDR1 and CDR2 (germline): MGHRA, YSYEKL. The V and J ends lost 1 base and 3 bases, in that order; junction bases with no gene match: 7. This CDR3 is 16 amino acids long. In DNA, the CDR3 is TGCGCCAGCAGCCAAGTCCCGGGACAGGCGGACACTGAAGCTTTCTTT. Translation gives CASSQVPGQADTEAFF.

The chain has TRBV7-2 and TRBJ2-7; D possibly corresponds to TRBD1 (6 bases). The CDR3 is 16 residues long. The germline gives CDR1 SGHTA, CDR2 FQGNSA. The V gene lost 2 bases and the J gene lost 5 bases, with 19 bases spanning the gap. The CDR3 sequence is CASSLNRQVPGHEQYF. The CDR3 nucleotides are TGTGCCAGCAGCTTAAATCGACAGGTTCCCGGTCACGAGCAGTACTTC.

In DNA form, the CDR3 reads TGTGCCAGCTCACCTAGCTGGGGAGGCTACGAGCAGTACTTC. Translation: CASSPSWGGYEQYF. The chain couples TRBV18 to TRBJ2-7; possibly TRBD2 for D (6 bases). CDR1 and CDR2 (germline): KGHSH, LQKENI. The CDR3 is made up of 14 amino acids. V dropped 3 bases and J dropped 3 bases, with 12 bases sitting between them.

J is TRBJ2-2 and V is TRBV19, with 7 bases lining up with TRBD1. The germline V gene encodes CDR1 LNHDA and CDR2 SQIVND (reference sequence). V was clipped by 6 bases and J by 3 bases; unmatched bases: 7. This CDR3 contains 15 residues. The chain's CDR3 is CASRFDRVDTGELFF. The CDR3 DNA sequence: TGTGCCAGTAGGTTCGACAGGGTAGACACCGGGGAGCTGTTTTTT. Drawing the rest from reference TRBV19 and TRBJ2-2, the complete variable domain is DGGITQSPKYLFRKEGQNVTLSCEQNLNHDAMYWYRQDPGQGLRLIYYSQIVNDFQKGDIAEGYSVSREKKESFPLTVTSAQKNPTAFYLCASRFDRVDTGELFFGEGSRLTVL.

This chain links TRBV19 with TRBJ2-2; 7 bases fit TRBD2. CDR3 length: 14 amino acids. Germline V CDR1 and CDR2: LNHDA, SQIVND (reference sequence). With V trimmed by 6 bases and J by 9 bases, 10 bases remained unmatched. The CDR3 protein is CASSPTAGTRELFF. CDR3 bases: TGTGCCAGTAGCCCAACGGCAGGGACTAGGGAGCTGTTTTTT.

The gene calls are TRBV2 and TRBJ2-2, with D possibly being TRBD2 (6 bases). Germline V gene data show CDR1 as SNHLY and CDR2 as FYNNEI. This CDR3 has 15 residues. The germline V and J ends were trimmed by 6 bases and 0 bases, with 11 bases remaining between them. DNA for the CDR3: TGTGCCAGCAGCGGCCGGGAGACGAACACCGGGGAGCTGTTTTTT. It yields the protein CASSGRETNTGELFF.